This T cell receptor (beta chain) originates from a study of blood T cell repertoires in COVID-19. Study in general: T cells, B-cell-depleted T cells, or PBMCs supplied cDNA or gDNA.

The CDR3 is made up of 15 amino acids. Between the trimmed V and J ends, which lost 6 bases and 3 bases, there was a span of 14 bases. Germline-derived CDR1 and CDR2 are MDHEN and SYDVKM. This clone was observed a few times. Authors' processing steps: Researchers report that nucleated cell counts were estimated from reference gene primer amplification. Produced via immunoSEQ multiplex PCR; TCRdb's table is partial and in-frame only. D and trimming come from the DNA, and the V and J calls and clone size come from that table. This table holds around 36,000 clones, 85% to 90% found once. The V and J genes are TRBV28 and TRBJ1-4, with D possibly TRBD1 on 6 matching bases. The sequencing input was peripheral blood. The TCR comes from a man aged 55-75 years with acute or convalescent COVID-19. For the CDR3, the DNA is TGTGCCAGCAGGTCCCAGGGGCGGGCTAATGAAAAACTGTTTTTT. It specifies CASRSQGRANEKLFF.